The 22 T cell receptor beta chains below were found in one sample sequenced in a study of vaccination effects on CD4 cells after COVID-19. This table comes from immunoSEQ multiplex PCR, and its TCRdb copy is limited to in-frame clones, with some not included. The sample includes tens of thousands of clones, less than 75% of them seen just once. Within the ViraFEST assay, antigen-specific CD4+ T cells underwent expansion with viral peptide pools prior to sequencing. The culture ran for less than 12 days, and then CD4+ T cells were isolated. Participants were given two doses of BNT162b2 or mRNA-1273 vaccine. No antigens are known for them. The starting material was CD4+ T cells from PBMCs cultured with HCoV-NL63 spike peptides, obtained after COVID-19 vaccination. All receptors derive from a human donor who received a COVID-19 vaccine.

The chain has TRBV5-1 and TRBJ2-7; D perhaps matches TRBD2 (5 bases). The CDR3 runs 12 residues. V was cut by 0 bases and J by 6 bases, with 7 bases left in between. Germline loops: CDR1 SGHRS, CDR2 YFSETQ. CDR3 loop: CASSLASSEQYF. CDR3 in DNA: TGCGCCAGCAGCTTGGCTAGCAGCGAGCAGTACTTC.

The chain is built from TRBV30 and TRBJ1-2; 9 bases agree with TRBD1. V was clipped by 3 bases and J by 4 bases; unmatched bases: 12. Germline V lookup: CDR1 GTSNPN, CDR2 SVGIG (reference sequence). The CDR3 loop spans 16 amino acids. The CDR3 DNA sequence: TGTGCCTGGAGGACGATACAGGGGGCGATCGCCTATGGCTACACCTTC. Residues: CAWRTIQGAIAYGYTF.

This clone has just one count. V and J are TRBV10-1 and TRBJ2-3, with TRBD2 matching over 8 bases. Trimming removed 2 bases from V and 2 bases from J; junction bases left unmatched: 3. Germline V gene lookup returns CDR1 WNHNN and CDR2 SYGVQD (reference sequence). CDR3 length: 15 residues. The CDR3 spells CASSEREGPTDTQYF. The CDR3 DNA follows: TGCGCCAGCAGTGAGCGGGAGGGCCCCACAGATACGCAGTATTTT.

The rearrangement uses TRBV3-1 (or the pseudogene TRBV3-2) and TRBJ1-4; no reliable D call. CDR1 is LGHDT, CDR2 YNNKEL, per germline (reference sequence). The length of the CDR3 is 14 residues. V shed 4 bases and J shed 4 bases, with 10 bases lying between them. CDR3 DNA: TGTGCCAGCAGCCGGGGAGTCTTTAATGAAAAACTGTTTTTT. Amino acid sequence: CASSRGVFNEKLFF.

The rearrangement uses TRBV18 and TRBJ2-7; D uncertain. CDR3 size: 14 residues. Germline CDR1 and CDR2: KGHSH and LQKENI. Trimming stripped 4 bases from V and 2 bases from J, with 12 bases between. CDR3 amino acids: CASSREGQAYEQYF. DNA for the CDR3: TGTGCCAGCTCACGGGAAGGCCAAGCCTACGAGCAGTACTTC.

The chain uses TRBV5-1 and TRBJ2-1, with D possibly called TRBD1 or TRBD2 (7 bases each). The V end was cut by 4 bases, the J end by 9 bases, with 14 bases between. CDR3 length equals 13 residues. CDR1 SGHRS and CDR2 YFSETQ come from the germline V gene. The CDR3 loop is CASSPPGGGEQFF. CDR3 bases: TGCGCCAGCAGCCCCCCAGGGGGGGGTGAGCAGTTCTTC.

This clone appeared a few times. V gene TRBV2 combines with J gene TRBJ2-7; D remains ambiguous. Between the trimmed V and J ends, which lost 6 bases and 0 bases, there was a span of 12 bases. The CDR3 is made up of 14 amino acids. Germline V gene data show CDR1 as SNHLY and CDR2 as FYNNEI. CDR3 residues: CASRGPSGSYEQYF. The CDR3 nucleotides are TGTGCCAGCAGGGGCCCGTCGGGCTCCTACGAGCAGTACTTC.

This clone was counted a few times. The chain combines TRBV6-5 with TRBJ2-2; TRBD1 is a possible D gene (6 bases). Germline CDR1 and CDR2: MNHEY and SVGAGI. This CDR3 has 13 residues. Trimming shortened V by 5 bases and J by 6 bases, and 10 bases separated the two germline ends. CDR3 residues: CASSLAGAGELFF. CDR3 DNA: TGTGCCAGCAGTCTCGCAGGGGCCGGGGAGCTGTTTTTT.

This chain joins TRBV27 and TRBJ1-2, with D possibly TRBD1 on 6 matching bases. The CDR3 consists of 13 residues. Trimming cost V 2 bases and J 5 bases, with 9 bases left between them. The germline V gene encodes CDR1 MNHEY and CDR2 SMNVEV (reference sequence). The CDR3, as DNA: TGTGCCAGCAGTTTAAGGGGGGCATATGGCTACACCTTC. Its protein is CASSLRGAYGYTF.

This chain uses TRBV10-1 with TRBJ2-2; the match to TRBD2 covers 9 bases. With 0 bases clipped from V and 6 bases from J, the junction kept 5 bases outside the gene matches. This CDR3 is 16 amino acids long. Germline V lookup: CDR1 WNHNN, CDR2 SYGVQD (reference sequence). CDR3 residues: CASSESQAGGAGELFF. CDR3 in DNA: TGCGCCAGCAGTGAGTCTCAAGCGGGAGGTGCCGGGGAGCTGTTTTTT.

This chain connects TRBV20-1 to TRBJ1-5; D gene ambiguous. V was pared by 3 bases and J by 9 bases, with 15 bases between. CDR3 length: 13 residues. Germline assignment: CDR1 DFQATT and CDR2 SNEGSKA (reference sequence). For the CDR3, the DNA is TGCAGTGCTAGTGGGCAGGACTTGAGGCCCCAGCATTTT. Translated: CSASGQDLRPQHF.

In its sample, this clone was seen once. The rearrangement uses TRBV6-1 and TRBJ1-4; 8 bases are a match to TRBD1. This CDR3 has 17 amino acids. The J segment lost 1 base and the V segment lost 1 base, leaving 5 bases of the junction unmatched. Germline values: CDR1 MNHNS, CDR2 SASEGT. Here the CDR3 reads CASSEGGQAGTNEKLFF. In DNA form, the CDR3 reads TGTGCCAGCAGTGAAGGGGGACAGGCGGGAACTAATGAAAAACTGTTTTTT.

Sample share makes this clone medium-sized (0.01 to 0.1%). The rearrangement links TRBV6-5 to TRBJ2-5; D remains ambiguous. With 6 bases removed from V and 5 bases from J, the gap between germline ends came to 13 bases. Germline lookup yields CDR1 MNHEY and CDR2 SVGAGI. This CDR3 contains 13 residues. Here the CDR3 DNA reads TGTGCCAGCAGCGATAATAGTCCGGAGACCCAGTACTTC. Residues: CASSDNSPETQYF.

The V and J genes are TRBV7-2 and TRBJ2-1; the D is unclear. Germline V gene sequence: CDR1 SGHTA, CDR2 FQGNSA. This CDR3 has 13 amino acids. The germline V and J ends were trimmed by 2 bases and 5 bases, with 7 bases remaining between them. The CDR3 is CASSLMQNNEQFF. In nucleotides, the CDR3 is TGTGCCAGCAGCTTAATGCAGAACAATGAGCAGTTCTTC.

The V gene is TRBV6-5, the J gene TRBJ1-5; TRBD1 aligns across 9 bases. This CDR3 is 13 amino acids long. The ends lost 6 bases at V and 7 bases at J; junction bases unmatched: 4. Germline-derived CDR1 and CDR2 are MNHEY and SVGAGI. The CDR3 DNA is TGTGCCAGCAGGGGACAGGGAGGGCAGCCCCAGCATTTT. Amino acid sequence: CASRGQGGQPQHF.

This sequence joins TRBV5-1 and TRBJ1-2; 8 nucleotides align to TRBD1. After removal of 7 bases from V and 1 base from J, the junction contained 9 bases not matched to a gene. The CDR3 is 15 amino acids. Per the germline V gene, CDR1 is SGHRS and CDR2 is YFSETQ. The CDR3 spells CASGTGQAINYGYTF. The CDR3 bases are TGCGCCAGCGGGACAGGACAGGCTATTAACTATGGCTACACCTTC.

The chain joins TRBV6-5 to TRBJ1-6, with D tentatively TRBD1 (6 bases). The CDR3 is 15 residues long. The V gene lost 6 bases and the J gene lost 5 bases, with 14 bases spanning the gap. Germline CDR1 MNHEY, CDR2 SVGAGI. In nucleotides, the CDR3 is TGTGCCAGCAGGAGAGAGACAGGTGATAATTCACCCCTCCACTTT. Translation gives CASRRETGDNSPLHF.

Written as DNA, the CDR3 is TGCGCCAGCAGCCCAGGGGTTCTAGCGGGGAGCACAGATACGCAGTATTTT. It encodes CASSPGVLAGSTDTQYF. The V call is TRBV4-1, the J call TRBJ2-3; TRBD2 matches at 9 bases. V lost 4 bases to trimming and J lost 0 bases; unmatched junction nucleotides: 8. CDR3 length equals 17 residues. Germline CDR1 and CDR2: MGHRA and YSYEKL.

V and J are TRBV6-5 and TRBJ1-4; 9 nucleotides agree with TRBD1. The CDR3 spans 15 residues. Germline CDR1 is MNHEY and CDR2 is SVGAGI. V gave up 6 bases and J gave up 7 bases; unmatched junction bases: 9. The CDR3 bases are TGTGCCAGCAGCGACACAGGGGGCTTTGGTGAAAAACTGTTTTTT. Translation gives CASSDTGGFGEKLFF.

The chain is built from TRBV27 and TRBJ1-1; D not certain. This CDR3 has 14 amino acids. Germline lookup yields CDR1 MNHEY and CDR2 SMNVEV (reference sequence). The V end lost 5 bases, the J end lost 2 bases, and 12 bases lay between the germline ends. The DNA for the CDR3 is TGTGCCAGCAGTCCCCGGACGGGAAACACTGAAGCTTTCTTT. Its translation: CASSPRTGNTEAFF.

The chain combines TRBV11-2 with TRBJ1-2; unclear D gene. Germline V lookup: CDR1 SGHAT, CDR2 FQNNGV. The CDR3 is 14 residues long. V lost 6 bases and J lost 3, with 14 bases in between. CDR3 loop: CASSPRVTDYGYTF. The CDR3 region has the DNA TGTGCCAGCAGTCCTAGGGTGACGGACTATGGCTACACCTTC.

J is TRBJ2-3 and V is TRBV9; D gene ambiguous. The CDR3 runs 15 residues. Germline V lookup: CDR1 SGDLS, CDR2 YYNGEE. Between the trimmed V and J ends, which lost 0 bases and 0 bases, there was a span of 8 bases. The CDR3 protein is CASSVGSVSTDTQYF. DNA of the CDR3: TGTGCCAGCAGCGTAGGAAGTGTTAGCACAGATACGCAGTATTTT.